This TCR beta chain is from a study of T cell repertoires in aging, cancer and after chemotherapy. Study-level information: Donors were grouped into six age bands spanning 30 or younger through 70 or older. Pre- and post-chemotherapy samples were paired from chronic lymphocytic leukemia patients treated with fludarabine- or bendamustine-based regimens. Study-wide points: Lymphoid organ infiltration in hematological cancer patients may impair thymic emigration or peripheral T cell expansion. Compared with age-matched healthy donors, untreated hematological or solid cancer patients showed higher blood TCR clonality.

The CDR3 has 13 amino acids. Germline-derived CDR1 and CDR2 are LNHDA and SQIVND (reference sequence). V gave up 4 bases and J gave up 8 bases; unmatched junction bases: 6. Peripheral blood genomic DNA, not sorted cells or RNA, was the template. Multiplex touch-down PCR with TRB-A/B primers amplified rearranged V-D-J TRB sequences. In TCRdb, the multiplex PCR reads were re-called with MiXCR into one record per CDR3 protein. There are some 5,400 distinct CDR3 sequences in the sample; 25% to 40% occur only once, and more than 13% lies in the top ten. By frequency in the sample, this clonotype is medium-sized. What it binds is not known.

The genes are TRBV19 and TRBJ1-2; TRBD1 matches 8 bases. The sequence was collected from a human donor with a blood cancer. Sequenced material: blood. The CDR3 region is CASSTGQGRGYTF. CDR3 DNA sequence: TGTGCCAGTAGTACCGGACAGGGTCGGGGCTACACCTTC.